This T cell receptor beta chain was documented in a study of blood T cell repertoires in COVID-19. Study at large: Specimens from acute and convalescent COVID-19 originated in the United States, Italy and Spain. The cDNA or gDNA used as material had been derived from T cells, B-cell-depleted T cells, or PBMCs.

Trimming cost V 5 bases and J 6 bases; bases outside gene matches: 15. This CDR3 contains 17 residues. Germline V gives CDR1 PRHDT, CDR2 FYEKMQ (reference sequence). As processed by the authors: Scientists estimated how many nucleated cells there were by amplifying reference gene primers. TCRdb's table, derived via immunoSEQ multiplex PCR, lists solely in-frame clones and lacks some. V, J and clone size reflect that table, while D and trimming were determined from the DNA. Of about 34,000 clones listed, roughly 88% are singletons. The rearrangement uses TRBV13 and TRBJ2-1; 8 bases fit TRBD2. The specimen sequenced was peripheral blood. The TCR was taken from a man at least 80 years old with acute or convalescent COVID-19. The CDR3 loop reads CASSPPSGTRSPNEQFF. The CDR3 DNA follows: TGTGCCAGCAGCCCCCCCTCCGGGACTAGGAGCCCCAATGAGCAGTTCTTC.